Each of the 15 T cell receptor beta chains below was sequenced from the same sample in a study of cytomegalovirus exposure and HLA in healthy donors. PCR employed 60 Vbeta and 13 Jbeta primers. Clones were read by immunoSEQ multiplex PCR, and TCRdb kept only the in-frame ones, dropping some. The sample yields 110,000 to 150,000 clones, about 75% seen once. Sequenced: PBMCs. The receptors were gathered from a woman aged 30 to 39 in good health and CMV-seronegative.

This clone has only one observation. V and J are TRBV5-6 and TRBJ1-1; D unclear. V lost 4 bases to trimming and J lost 4 bases, with 8 bases between them. Germline V gene data show CDR1 as SGHDT and CDR2 as YYEEEE. The CDR3 has 12 residues. The CDR3 region is CASSQEGTEAFF. The CDR3 DNA is TGTGCCAGCAGCCAGGAAGGCACTGAAGCTTTCTTT.

This chain connects TRBV19 to TRBJ2-1, with TRBD1 identical over 7 bases. CDR1 LNHDA and CDR2 SQIVND come from the germline V gene (reference sequence). Trimming removed 9 bases from V and 0 bases from J; junction bases left unmatched: 2. The length of the CDR3 is 13 residues. The CDR3 spells CARGQSSYNEQFF. CDR3 coding DNA: TGTGCCAGGGGACAGAGCTCCTACAATGAGCAGTTCTTC.

The gene calls are TRBV6-6 and TRBJ1-1; D call uncertain. Germline V CDR1 and CDR2: MNHNY, SVGAGI (reference sequence). V was clipped by 4 bases and J by 0 bases, with 9 bases between them. The CDR3 is 14 amino acids. The CDR3, as DNA: TGTGCCAGCAGTTTTGGAGAAGTGAACACTGAAGCTTTCTTT. Encoded protein: CASSFGEVNTEAFF.

The chain combines TRBV2 with TRBJ2-3; D is ambiguous. CDR1 SNHLY and CDR2 FYNNEI come from the germline V gene. Trimming took 4 bases from V and 4 from J, leaving 9 bases between them. CDR3 length: 13 residues. Here the CDR3 reads CASSVESADTQYF. DNA of the CDR3: TGTGCCAGCAGTGTGGAGTCGGCAGATACGCAGTATTTT.

The chain carries TRBV6-5 and TRBJ1-5; D perhaps matches TRBD1 (5 bases). Between the trimmed V and J ends, which lost 5 bases and 9 bases, there was a span of 14 bases. CDR1 is MNHEY, CDR2 SVGAGI, per germline. The CDR3 loop spans 13 amino acids. CDR3 in DNA: TGTGCCAGCAGTGAGACAGTCCTAGGGCCCCAGCATTTT. This codes for CASSETVLGPQHF.

The chain joins TRBV7-9 to TRBJ1-1; 9 positions agree with TRBD1. The CDR3 has 15 residues. Unmatched junction bases numbered 7, after V lost 3 bases and J lost 5 bases. CDR1 is SEHNR, CDR2 FQNEAQ, per germline (reference sequence). The CDR3 DNA sequence: TGTGCCAGCAGCTTCCCCCAGGGGACAGGGACTGAAGCTTTCTTT. Translation: CASSFPQGTGTEAFF.

This chain connects TRBV7-6 to TRBJ1-1; no clear D gene. The CDR3 sequence is 14 residues long. V shed 6 bases and J shed 7 bases, with 18 bases lying between them. Germline CDR1 is SGHVS and CDR2 is FNYEAQ. DNA for the CDR3: TGTGCCAGCAGTAGGGAGGGAAGCCCTATTGAAGCTTTCTTT. This translates into CASSREGSPIEAFF.

The chain uses TRBV5-1 and TRBJ1-6, with D uncertain. Germline V gene lookup returns CDR1 SGHRS and CDR2 YFSETQ. The germline V and J ends were trimmed by 1 base and 0 bases, with 11 bases remaining between them. The CDR3 consists of 17 residues. For the CDR3, the DNA is TGCGCCAGCAGCTTGTCCCTTGCAGGCTCCTATAATTCACCCCTCCACTTT. It codes for CASSLSLAGSYNSPLHF. Together with reference TRBV5-1 and TRBJ1-6, the CDR3 gives the full variable domain: KAGVTQTPRYLIKTRGQQVTLSCSPISGHRSVSWYQQTPGQGLQFLFEYFSETQRNKGNFPGRFSGRQFSNSRSEMNVSTLELGDSALYLCASSLSLAGSYNSPLHFGNGTRLTVT.

The chain is built from TRBV11-1 and TRBJ2-7, with D perhaps TRBD1 (6 bases). CDR1 is SGHAT and CDR2 is FQDESV in the germline V gene (reference sequence). Trimming removed 7 bases at V and 2 bases at J, with 15 bases between. This CDR3 comprises 14 residues. The CDR3 protein is CASTRDNGAYEQYF. DNA for the CDR3: TGTGCCAGCACCCGGGACAACGGGGCCTACGAGCAGTACTTC.

Here the CDR3 reads CASSPRPGASGTEAFF. For the CDR3, the DNA is TGCGCCAGCAGCCCTCGACCAGGGGCTAGTGGCACTGAAGCTTTCTTT. The chain couples TRBV5-1 to TRBJ1-1; tentatively, D is TRBD1 (6 bases). Between the trimmed V and J ends, which lost 4 bases and 4 bases, there was a span of 20 bases. The CDR3 contains 16 residues. Looked up from germline, CDR1 is SGHRS and CDR2 is YFSETQ.

This clone was counted once. This chain joins TRBV27 and TRBJ2-1; possibly TRBD1 for D (5 bases). The CDR3 has 15 amino acids. Germline V gives CDR1 MNHEY, CDR2 SMNVEV (reference sequence). With 4 bases removed from V and 4 bases from J, the gap between germline ends came to 14 bases. The CDR3 region has the DNA TGTGCCAGCAGTTCAGGGCAGGCGGAATACAATGAGCAGTTCTTC. Translated, it gives CASSSGQAEYNEQFF.

The chain carries TRBV2 and TRBJ2-2; 7 bases align to TRBD1. Germline V CDR1 and CDR2: SNHLY, FYNNEI. The J segment lost 7 bases and the V segment lost 7 bases, leaving 12 bases of the junction unmatched. The CDR3 totals 15 residues. The CDR3 nucleotides are TGTGCCAGCATCGACGACAGGGCATCGGGCGGGGAGCTGTTTTTT. Amino acids: CASIDDRASGGELFF.

The CDR3 nucleotides are TGTGCCAGCAGCTTGGGGGGGGTCGGGACAGGGGCCACTGAAGCTTTCTTT. It specifies CASSLGGVGTGATEAFF. The V and J genes are TRBV5-6 and TRBJ1-1, with 10 bases fitting TRBD1. J gave up 4 bases and V 0 bases, and 9 bases lay outside the gene matches. CDR1 and CDR2 (germline): SGHDT, YYEEEE. CDR3 length: 17 amino acids.

The chain is built from TRBV4-3 and TRBJ2-7; D uncertain. The ends were cut back, 0 bases at V and 0 bases at J, with 6 bases in the middle. CDR3 length equals 14 residues. The V gene's germline CDR1 is LGHNA and CDR2 YSLEER. The CDR3 spells CASSQETLSYEQYF. DNA of the CDR3: TGCGCCAGCAGCCAAGAAACTCTCTCCTACGAGCAGTACTTC.

As concerns this clone: Sequence at one end of the junction differs from germline and may be a read error. The chain couples TRBV18 to TRBJ1-2; 9 bases are a match to TRBD1. There are 16 residues in the CDR3. CDR1 and CDR2 from the germline V gene are KGHSH and LQKENI. In DNA, the CDR3 is TGTACCAGCTCACCACGTGGGACAGGGAGATCAGATGGCTACACCTTC. Protein: CTSSPRGTGRSDGYTF.